These 23 T cell receptor beta chains were sequenced from one sample in a study of blood T cells in healthy people across ages. A J-beta primer mix and a sample-barcoded 5' primer were used in a second PCR of roughly 7 to 12 cycles. One entry per CDR3 protein results from TCRdb running MiXCR on the 5' RACE reads. The sample lists 1.5 million to 2 million distinct CDR3 sequences; around 35% were seen once. The sample comprised blood. All receptors come from a woman aged 25 to 45 in good health.

This clonotype was detected many times. The chain's CDR3 is CATSLTGEPYQPQHF. CDR3 DNA sequence: TGTGCCACAAGCTTGACAGGGGAACCTTATCAGCCCCAGCATTTT. The genes are TRBV6-1 and TRBJ1-5, with 8 bases identical to TRBD1. Germline loops: CDR1 MNHNS, CDR2 SASEGT. The CDR3 is 15 amino acids. Trimming removed 10 bases from V and 5 bases from J; junction bases left unmatched: 13.

The sample holds one count of this clonotype. This sequence joins TRBV24-1 and TRBJ2-3; possible D gene TRBD1, 5 bases. Looked up from germline, CDR1 is KGHDR and CDR2 is SFDVKD. Trimming cost V 2 bases and J 0 bases, with 11 bases left between them. This CDR3 has 16 residues. CDR3 region: CATSDSGDSSTDTQYF. In DNA, the CDR3 is TGTGCCACCAGTGATTCTGGAGACAGTAGCACAGATACGCAGTATTTT.

The V call is TRBV6-2 or TRBV6-3, the J call TRBJ2-5, with D perhaps matching TRBD1 or TRBD2 (6 bases each). The CDR3 spans 16 residues. V lost 4 bases, J lost 5 bases, and 20 bases lay in between. Germline loops: CDR1 MNHEY, CDR2 SVGEGT. This CDR3 reads CASSSPLRDKRETQYF. Written as DNA, the CDR3 is TGTGCCAGCAGTTCCCCGTTGCGGGACAAACGTGAGACCCAGTACTTC.

The chain links TRBV11-2 to TRBJ2-3, with TRBD2 identical over 12 bases. The CDR3 sequence is 16 residues long. CDR1 SGHAT and CDR2 FQNNGV come from the germline V gene. J lost 3 bases, V lost 1 base, and 2 bases had no gene match. Here the CDR3 reads CASSLASGGATDTQYF. The CDR3 coding sequence is TGTGCCAGCAGCTTAGCTAGCGGGGGGGCAACAGATACGCAGTATTTT. Combining the CDR3 with reference TRBV11-2 and TRBJ2-3 gives the whole variable domain EAGVAQSPRYKIIEKRQSVAFWCNPISGHATLYWYQQILGQGPKLLIQFQNNGVVDDSQLPKDRFSAERLKGVDSTLKIQPAKLEDSAVYLCASSLASGGATDTQYFGPGTRLTVL.

This clonotype was picked up a small number of times. The V gene is TRBV5-1, the J gene TRBJ2-5, with D unclear. V dropped 3 bases and J dropped 1 base, with 7 bases sitting between them. CDR3 length: 13 residues. Germline V gene data show CDR1 as SGHRS and CDR2 as YFSETQ. The CDR3 DNA follows: TGCGCCAGCAGCTCGGACGCCCAAGAGACCCAGTACTTC. It specifies CASSSDAQETQYF.

This clonotype appeared many times. The chain couples TRBV3-1 to TRBJ2-5, with D unresolved. V lost 4 bases and J lost 3, with 9 bases in between. CDR3 length: 13 residues. The V gene's germline CDR1 is LGHDT and CDR2 YNNKEL (reference sequence). In nucleotides, the CDR3 is TGTGCCAGCAGCCTCACGCTTAAAGAGACCCAGTACTTC. Translating gives CASSLTLKETQYF.

The V call is TRBV4-1, the J call TRBJ2-1, with 8 nucleotides matching TRBD2. Germline CDR1 is MGHRA and CDR2 is YSYEKL. Losses at the gene ends were 4 bases for V and 4 bases for J; bases not matched to a gene: 12. The CDR3 has 17 amino acids. CDR3 in DNA: TGCGCCAGCAGCCCGAGAAGAGCGGGAGTTTCTTACAATGAGCAGTTCTTC. It encodes CASSPRRAGVSYNEQFF.

This clonotype was seen a handful of times. The chain uses TRBV2 and TRBJ1-2; 7 nucleotides agree with TRBD1. Germline V gives CDR1 SNHLY, CDR2 FYNNEI. V gave up 6 bases and J gave up 8 bases; unmatched junction bases: 6. The CDR3 runs 12 residues. CDR3 sequence reads: CASRAQGSGYTF. As DNA, the CDR3 is TGTGCCAGCAGAGCACAGGGGAGCGGCTACACCTTC.

On this clonotype itself: This may be a read error: a much more frequent sequence differs by one nucleotide. The rearrangement uses TRBV29-1 and TRBJ2-7; unclear D gene. The CDR3 extends over 15 amino acids. Germline V gene sequence: CDR1 SQVTM, CDR2 ANQGSEA. The CDR3 loop reads CNVEDRTGGDYEQYF. CDR3 DNA sequence: TGCAACGTTGAAGATCGGACCGGTGGGGACTACGAGCAGTACTTC.

DNA for the CDR3: TGTGCCAGCAGTCCTTTTGGACAGGGCCTACCCTACGAGCAGTACTTC. It specifies CASSPFGQGLPYEQYF. The J gene is TRBJ2-7, the V gene TRBV28, with TRBD1 matching 8 bases. The germline V gene has CDR1 MDHEN and CDR2 SYDVKM. V gave up 5 bases and J gave up 2 bases; unmatched junction bases: 11. This CDR3 spans 16 amino acids.

V usage is TRBV7-9 and J usage is TRBJ2-5; weak D call: TRBD2 (6 bases). CDR3 length equals 16 residues. CDR1 and CDR2 (germline): SEHNR, FQNEAQ (reference sequence). Trimming pared 5 bases from V and 0 bases from J, leaving 16 bases between. The CDR3 coding sequence is TGTGCCAGCAGCCGTAGCGGACGGAATTACCAAGAGACCCAGTACTTC. Its protein product is CASSRSGRNYQETQYF.

This clonotype has only a few counts. The chain is built from TRBV20-1 and TRBJ2-7; the match to TRBD1 covers 9 bases. Germline-derived CDR1 and CDR2 are DFQATT and SNEGSKA (reference sequence). CDR3 length: 14 residues. V was clipped by 6 bases and J by 7 bases; unmatched bases: 13. The CDR3 region is CSASRTGGAWEQYF. For the CDR3, the DNA is TGCAGTGCGAGTCGTACAGGGGGCGCTTGGGAGCAGTACTTC.

This chain links TRBV10-3 with TRBJ1-1; D not resolved. The ends were cut back, 4 bases at V and 0 bases at J, with 6 bases in the middle. The CDR3 extends over 13 amino acids. The germline V gene has CDR1 ENHRY and CDR2 SYGVKD. This CDR3 reads CAISVRVNTEAFF. DNA of the CDR3: TGTGCCATCAGTGTGCGGGTGAACACTGAAGCTTTCTTT.

This clonotype turned up a few times. The genes are TRBV5-1 and TRBJ2-7, with D hard to call. Between the trimmed V and J ends, which lost 3 bases and 3 bases, there was a span of 13 bases. The CDR3 runs 14 residues. Germline V gene sequence: CDR1 SGHRS, CDR2 YFSETQ. CDR3 sequence reads: CASSSREDSYEQYF. DNA of the CDR3: TGCGCCAGCAGCTCCCGCGAGGATAGCTACGAGCAGTACTTC. Full variable domain (missing parts from reference TRBV5-1 and TRBJ2-7): KAGVTQTPRYLIKTRGQQVTLSCSPISGHRSVSWYQQTPGQGLQFLFEYFSETQRNKGNFPGRFSGRQFSNSRSEMNVSTLELGDSALYLCASSSREDSYEQYFGPGTRLTVT.

This clonotype was seen more than once but under ten times. The gene calls are TRBV5-1 and TRBJ2-3; the D gene is possibly TRBD1 (6 bases). There are 16 residues in the CDR3. The V and J ends lost 1 base and 3 bases respectively, with 15 bases between them. Germline V gives CDR1 SGHRS, CDR2 YFSETQ. The CDR3 reads CASSLQGKVYTDTQYF. The CDR3 DNA sequence: TGCGCCAGCAGCTTGCAGGGGAAGGTTTATACAGATACGCAGTATTTT.

The chain is built from TRBV13 and TRBJ2-7; tentative D call: TRBD2 (5 bases). The CDR3 totals 14 residues. Germline values: CDR1 PRHDT, CDR2 FYEKMQ (reference sequence). The V gene lost 0 bases and the J gene lost 5 bases, with 11 bases spanning the gap. The CDR3 nucleotides are TGTGCCAGCAGCTTAGGGGAGGTTTTCCACGAGCAGTACTTC. This gives the protein CASSLGEVFHEQYF.

J is TRBJ1-2 and V is TRBV28; D is undetermined. The length of the CDR3 is 12 residues. Germline values: CDR1 MDHEN, CDR2 SYDVKM. V lost 10 bases and J lost 6, with 15 bases in between. The CDR3 DNA reads as TGTGCCATCTCTCCCTCGGGTCATGGCTACACCTTC. This codes for CAISPSGHGYTF.

This clonotype came up many times. The genes are TRBV28 and TRBJ1-2; 9 bases agree with TRBD1. This CDR3 spans 18 amino acids. The ends lost 4 bases at V and 7 bases at J; junction bases unmatched: 19. Germline CDR1 is MDHEN and CDR2 is SYDVKM. In nucleotides, the CDR3 is TGTGCCAGCAGTTCCGTCTCCATAACCTCGACAGGGGGAGTTGGCTACACCTTC. This encodes CASSSVSITSTGGVGYTF.

The CDR3 spells CASSDVEGAAIYGELFF. In nucleotides, the CDR3 is TGTGCCAGCAGTGACGTGGAGGGGGCGGCGATTTACGGGGAGCTGTTTTTT. The chain employs TRBV6-1 and TRBJ2-2; a possible D gene is TRBD1 (7 bases). Trimming removed 3 bases at V and 7 bases at J, with 21 bases between. CDR1 and CDR2 from the germline V gene are MNHNS and SASEGT. The CDR3 covers 17 residues.

The table lists this clonotype with many counts. This rearrangement joins TRBV6-6 to TRBJ2-5; D remains ambiguous. CDR3 length equals 10 residues. Germline V gene data show CDR1 as MNHNY and CDR2 as SVGAGI (reference sequence). The V end lost 7 bases, the J end lost 5 bases, and 5 bases lay between the germline ends. The CDR3 is CASMGETQYF. The CDR3 bases are TGTGCCAGCATGGGGGAGACCCAGTACTTC.

The chain employs TRBV7-9 and TRBJ1-1; tentative D call: TRBD1 (5 bases). The CDR3 spans 15 residues. The V end lost 3 bases, the J end lost 4 bases, and 15 bases lay between the germline ends. CDR1 is SEHNR and CDR2 is FQNEAQ in the germline V gene (reference sequence). The CDR3: CASSFLQGAGTEAFF. The CDR3 bases are TGTGCCAGCAGCTTTCTTCAGGGTGCGGGCACTGAAGCTTTCTTT.

V and J are TRBV5-4 and TRBJ2-7; TRBD2 is a possible D gene (6 bases). Germline lookup yields CDR1 SGHNT and CDR2 YYREEE (reference sequence). Trimming took off 4 bases at V and 4 bases at J, with 18 bases between the two ends. The CDR3 runs to 15 residues. The CDR3 nucleotides read TGTGCCAGCAGCCGACCCGAGGGTAGCGGATACGAGCAGTACTTC. Translating it yields CASSRPEGSGYEQYF.

V usage is TRBV27 and J usage is TRBJ2-1; D ambiguous. Germline-derived CDR1 and CDR2 are MNHEY and SMNVEV (reference sequence). This CDR3 spans 15 amino acids. The V gene lost 2 bases and the J gene lost 4 bases, with 12 bases spanning the gap. CDR3 protein: CASSLAAPSYNEQFF. The CDR3, as DNA: TGTGCCAGCAGTTTAGCGGCCCCATCTTACAATGAGCAGTTCTTC.